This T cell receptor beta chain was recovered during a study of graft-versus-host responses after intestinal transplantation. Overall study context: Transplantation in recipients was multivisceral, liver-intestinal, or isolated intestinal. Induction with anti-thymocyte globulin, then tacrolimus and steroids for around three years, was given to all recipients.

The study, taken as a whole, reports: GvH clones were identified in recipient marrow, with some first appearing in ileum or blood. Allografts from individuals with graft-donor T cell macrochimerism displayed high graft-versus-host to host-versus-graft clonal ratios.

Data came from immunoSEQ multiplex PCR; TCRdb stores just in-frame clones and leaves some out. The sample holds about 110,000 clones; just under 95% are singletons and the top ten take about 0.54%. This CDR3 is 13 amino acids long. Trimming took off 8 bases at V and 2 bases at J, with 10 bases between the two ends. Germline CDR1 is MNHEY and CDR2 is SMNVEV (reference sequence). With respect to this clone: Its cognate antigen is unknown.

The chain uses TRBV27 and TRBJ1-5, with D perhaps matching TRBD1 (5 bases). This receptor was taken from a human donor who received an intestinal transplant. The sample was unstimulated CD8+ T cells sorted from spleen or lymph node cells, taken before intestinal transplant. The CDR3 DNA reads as TGTGCCAGCTCAGGGATAGGCAATCAGCCCCAGCATTTT. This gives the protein CASSGIGNQPQHF.